What follows describes a single T cell receptor beta chain. Its matching antigen is unknown. The data are from a study of shared clonotypes between healthy human individuals. CD45RO-negative CD8 cells positively selected for CCR7 made up the naive population, which excluded terminally differentiated effector memory CD45RA+ cells. The V and J ends lost 6 bases and 0 bases respectively, with 13 bases between them. CDR3 length: 15 amino acids. Germline V gene lookup returns CDR1 LNHNV and CDR2 YYDKDF (reference sequence). The run depth of the assay was deep. Several immunoSEQ plates held equal portions of the genomic DNA taken from each subset. Repertoires were generated with immunoSEQ multiplex PCR, while TCRdb's copy carries only in-frame clones and drops some. The sample records around 600,000 clones, roughly 98% being singletons. Study results and caveats: Lower generation probabilities were found for non-shared clonotypes than for those shared by all four donors. In a few donors, roughly 5.2% of naive CD4 clonotypes appeared in common.

The source material was naive CD8+ T cells sorted from blood. V and J are TRBV15 and TRBJ2-3, with D perhaps matching TRBD1 or TRBD2 (5 bases each). The sequence came from a man aged 25-45 years in good health. CDR3 coding DNA: TGTGCCACCAGAGACCGGGACGCAAGCACAGATACGCAGTATTTT. This sequence encodes CATRDRDASTDTQYF. Drawing the rest from reference TRBV15 and TRBJ2-3, the complete variable domain is DAMVIQNPRYQVTQFGKPVTLSCSQTLNHNVMYWYQQKSSQAPKLLFHYYDKDFNNEADTPDNFQSRRPNTSFCFLDIRSPGLGDTAMYLCATRDRDASTDTQYFGPGTRLTVL.